A single sample is the source of the 8 T cell receptor beta chains below, sequenced in a study of T cells in Graves' hyperthyroidism and ophthalmopathy. RNA transcripts were the template for amplifying TCR beta CDR3 regions. First-round RT-PCR with HTBI primers amplified the TCR CDR3 region. TCRdb reanalysed the multiplex PCR reads using MiXCR and keeps one entry per CDR3 protein. The table lists hundreds of thousands of distinct CDR3 sequences, approximately 14% of them singletons. The material sequenced was blood. The receptors were sampled from a woman in her forties with Graves' ophthalmopathy.

This clonotype was detected a few times. This rearrangement joins TRBV15 to TRBJ2-2; a weak D match, TRBD2 (5 bases). Trimming stripped 3 bases from V and 0 bases from J, with 11 bases between. CDR1 LNHNV and CDR2 YYDKDF come from the germline V gene (reference sequence). CDR3 length: 16 residues. CDR3 sequence: CATSRLGDTNTGELFF. DNA for the CDR3: TGTGCCACCAGCAGGTTGGGAGATACGAACACCGGGGAGCTGTTTTTT. Full variable domain (rest looked up from reference TRBV15 and TRBJ2-2): DAMVIQNPRYQVTQFGKPVTLSCSQTLNHNVMYWYQQKSSQAPKLLFHYYDKDFNNEADTPDNFQSRRPNTSFCFLDIRSPGLGDTAMYLCATSRLGDTNTGELFFGEGSRLTVL.

This clonotype was observed many times. The chain has TRBV19 and TRBJ1-1; D may be TRBD1 (5 bases). Germline-derived CDR1 and CDR2 are LNHDA and SQIVND (reference sequence). This CDR3 region has 14 residues. V was pared by 5 bases and J by 5 bases, with 15 bases between. The CDR3 nucleotides read TGTGCCAGTAGTCACGGGACCGGCACGACTGAAGCTTTCTTT. It encodes CASSHGTGTTEAFF. The variable domain in full, with the rest retrieved from reference TRBV19 and TRBJ1-1, is DGGITQSPKYLFRKEGQNVTLSCEQNLNHDAMYWYRQDPGQGLRLIYYSQIVNDFQKGDIAEGYSVSREKKESFPLTVTSAQKNPTAFYLCASSHGTGTTEAFFGQGTRLTVV.

This chain joins TRBV3-1 and TRBJ2-7; TRBD1 aligns across 11 bases. The germline V gene encodes CDR1 LGHDT and CDR2 YNNKEL (reference sequence). CDR3 size: 13 residues. Germline trimming cut 6 bases from V and 4 bases from J; bases unmatched to any gene: 2. CDR3 in DNA: TGTGCCAGCAGGGACAGGGGGCAGTACGAGCAGTACTTC. Amino acids: CASRDRGQYEQYF.

There are many counts of this clonotype. V usage is TRBV6-2 or TRBV6-3 and J usage is TRBJ1-1; D possibly corresponds to TRBD1 (5 bases). Germline CDR1 MNHEY, CDR2 SVGEGT. The CDR3 consists of 16 residues. Trimming removed 7 bases at V and 1 base at J, with 19 bases between. This CDR3 is CASTRRPGTQNTEAFF. The CDR3 nucleotides are TGTGCCAGCACCCGAAGGCCAGGGACCCAGAACACTGAAGCTTTCTTT.

This clonotype was found many times. J is TRBJ2-7 and V is TRBV27, with TRBD2 matching over 11 bases. V dropped 6 bases and J dropped 2; count of bases not matched to a gene: 6. The V gene's germline CDR1 is MNHEY and CDR2 SMNVEV (reference sequence). The CDR3 extends over 15 amino acids. CDR3 coding DNA: TGTGCCAGCAGCCATACTAGCGGGAGTCCCTACGAGCAGTACTTC. Protein: CASSHTSGSPYEQYF.

Points on this clonotype: It may be a read error: a sequence one base away is much more abundant. This chain uses TRBV30 with TRBJ1-5, with no clear D. Germline-derived CDR1 and CDR2 are GTSNPN and SVGIG (reference sequence). There are 13 residues in the CDR3. The DNA for the CDR3 is TGTGCCCGGAGTTTAAAAGGCGGCCAGCCCCAGCATTTT. It translates to CARSLKGGQPQHF.

This clonotype has a handful of counts. The J gene is TRBJ1-3, the V gene TRBV3-1; 8 positions agree with TRBD1. Germline CDR1 LGHDT, CDR2 YNNKEL (reference sequence). CDR3 length: 16 amino acids. J gave up 0 bases and V 1 base, and 2 bases lay outside the gene matches. The CDR3 nucleotides are TGTGCCAGCAGCCAAGGGACAGGGTACTCTGGAAACACCATATATTTT. Protein product: CASSQGTGYSGNTIYF.

There are many counts of this clonotype. V gene TRBV12-3 or TRBV12-4 combines with J gene TRBJ2-2; 7 bases agree with TRBD1. The CDR3 contains 15 residues. J gave up 5 bases and V 6 bases, and 9 bases lay outside the gene matches. The CDR3 here is CASSLGDRATGELFF. DNA of the CDR3: TGTGCCAGCAGCCTTGGTGACAGGGCTACCGGGGAGCTGTTTTTT.